The clone carrying this T cell receptor beta chain came up once. As yet, its antigen is unknown. CDR3 length: 15 residues. The germline V gene encodes CDR1 SGHVS and CDR2 FQNEAQ. Trimming cost V 1 base and J 9 bases; bases outside gene matches: 6. Focal radiation and CTLA-4 blockade (ipilimumab) were tested in chemo-refractory metastatic non-small-cell lung cancer patients. The sample is drawn from a study of radiotherapy plus CTLA-4 blockade in lung cancer. Study-wide background: Among all patients, approximately 17% showed objective responses, while roughly 28% had disease control.

The data were produced by immunoSEQ multiplex PCR, yet TCRdb's version contains in-frame clones alone and is incomplete. The sample records just over 60,000 clones, 70% to 85% being singletons. Study-wide results and limits: Together with interferon-beta, which increased in serum after radiation, early dynamic changes in blood T cell clones were reportedly the best predictors of response.

The material sequenced was peripheral blood, taken from a patient treated with radiotherapy plus ipilimumab. This TCR derives from a human donor with non-small cell lung cancer who had a complete response to radiotherapy plus ipilimumab. The chain carries TRBV7-8 and TRBJ1-5; 10 bases align to TRBD1. The CDR3 DNA follows: TGTGCCAGCAGCTTAGGGGGGACAGGGGACGGGCCCCAGCATTTT. Amino acid sequence: CASSLGGTGDGPQHF.